The present TCR beta chain was sequenced within a study of T cells in Graves' hyperthyroidism and ophthalmopathy. Study-wide points: Blood also carried most thyroid clonotypes expanded above 0.001.

TCR beta CDR3 regions were amplified from RNA. HTBI primers were employed in a first-round RT-PCR of the TCR CDR3. In TCRdb, the multiplex PCR reads were re-called with MiXCR into one record per CDR3 protein. The sample records about 720,000 distinct CDR3 sequences, 16% being singletons. This clonotype was observed many times. No antigen is known for it. Trimming removed 8 bases at V and 6 bases at J, with 14 bases between. CDR1 is MNHEY, CDR2 SMNVEV, per germline (reference sequence). The CDR3 loop spans 13 amino acids. The material sequenced was blood. The V and J genes are TRBV27 and TRBJ2-1; tentatively, D is TRBD2 (6 bases). The sequence was collected from a man younger than 35 with Graves' hyperthyroidism. The CDR3 spells CASAGGRGNEQFF. The DNA for the CDR3 is TGTGCCAGCGCCGGGGGTAGGGGCAATGAGCAGTTCTTC.